This T cell receptor (beta chain) was sequenced in a study of control samples from healthy donors and cancer patients. A single count supports this clone. Measured with immunoSEQ multiplex PCR; TCRdb has only the in-frame clones, and not every one. The data contain around 150,000 clones, around 95% of them singletons. The clonotype was recovered from a woman between 35 and 50 years old in good health. Sample: blood.

The CDR3 region has the DNA TGCGCCAGCAGCCAAGATACAGGGGAGACCCAGTACTTC. Translation: CASSQDTGETQYF. This sequence joins TRBV4-1 and TRBJ2-5; TRBD1 might be the D (6 bases). V was clipped by 0 bases and J by 5 bases, with 7 bases between them. This CDR3 has 13 amino acids. Per germline, CDR1 MGHRA and CDR2 YSYEKL.